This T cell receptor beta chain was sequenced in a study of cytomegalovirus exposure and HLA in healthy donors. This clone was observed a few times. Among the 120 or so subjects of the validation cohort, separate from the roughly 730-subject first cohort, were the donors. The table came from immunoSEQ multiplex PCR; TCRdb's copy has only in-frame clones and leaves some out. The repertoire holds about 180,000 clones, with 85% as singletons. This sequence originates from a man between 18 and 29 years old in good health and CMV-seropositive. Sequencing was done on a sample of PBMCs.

CDR3 region: CASRGVSDYGYTF. In DNA form, the CDR3 reads TGTGCCAGCAGAGGAGTGTCGGACTATGGCTACACCTTC. J is TRBJ1-2 and V is TRBV25-1, with D unresolved. Germline-derived CDR1 and CDR2 are MGHDK and SYGVNS. Trimming left V 6 bases short and J 3 bases short, with 11 bases between. CDR3 length equals 13 residues.